Presented here are 17 T cell receptor beta chains from one specimen sequenced in a study of CD8 T cells in Susac syndrome. After extraction with the RNeasy kit, about 0.45 to 1 ug of the RNA was reverse transcribed using random hexamers. Via MiXCR, TCRdb re-called the immunoSEQ multiplex PCR reads, giving one row per CDR3 protein. The sample has 140,000 to 150,000 distinct CDR3 sequences, approximately 96% seen once; the top ten hold approximately 0.11%. Material: CD4+ T cells from PBMCs. These receptors were obtained from a human donor with multiple sclerosis.

The chain carries TRBV5-4 and TRBJ2-5; 15 nucleotides match TRBD2. Germline trimming cut 2 bases from V and 4 bases from J; bases unmatched to any gene: 3. Germline lookup yields CDR1 SGHNT and CDR2 YYREEE (reference sequence). CDR3 length equals 16 residues. CDR3 protein: CASSFEGLAGGETQYF. Here the CDR3 DNA reads TGTGCCAGCAGCTTCGAGGGACTAGCGGGAGGAGAGACCCAGTACTTC.

The CDR3 protein is CASTGDFYEQYF. The CDR3 DNA sequence: TGTGCCAGTACTGGGGACTTCTACGAGCAGTACTTC. The gene calls are TRBV19 and TRBJ2-7, with D maybe TRBD2 (6 bases). The V and J ends lost 7 bases and 3 bases respectively, with 10 bases between them. From germline, CDR1 is LNHDA and CDR2 SQIVND (reference sequence). The CDR3 has 12 residues.

The chain joins TRBV3-1 to TRBJ2-4; TRBD1 aligns across 7 bases. Per germline, CDR1 LGHDT and CDR2 YNNKEL (reference sequence). V shed 6 bases and J 9 bases; nucleotides not matched to a gene: 5. This CDR3 is 12 amino acids long. The CDR3 nucleotides read TGTGCCAGCAGTCCGGGACAGTCCATTCAGTACTTC. It translates to CASSPGQSIQYF.

The V and J genes are TRBV9 and TRBJ2-1; D remains ambiguous. V lost 0 bases to trimming and J lost 4 bases, with 8 bases between them. The germline CDR1 and CDR2 sequences are SGDLS and YYNGEE. The CDR3 extends over 14 amino acids. The CDR3 protein is CASSVDATYNEQFF. CDR3 nucleotides: TGTGCCAGCAGCGTAGACGCTACATACAATGAGCAGTTCTTC.

The chain combines TRBV12-3 or TRBV12-4 with TRBJ1-1; 10 bases agree with TRBD1. This CDR3 region has 13 residues. Losses at the gene ends were 6 bases for V and 10 bases for J; bases not matched to a gene: 8. CDR3 sequence reads: CASSTGQGGSAFF. CDR3 coding DNA: TGTGCCAGCAGCACAGGACAGGGGGGTTCAGCTTTCTTT.

The rearrangement joins TRBV25-1 to TRBJ1-1; D perhaps matches TRBD1 (5 bases). The V and J ends lost 6 bases and 0 bases respectively, with 11 bases between them. The germline CDR1 and CDR2 sequences are MGHDK and SYGVNS. The CDR3 length is 14 residues. CDR3 residues: CASRDKTVNTEAFF. The DNA for the CDR3 is TGTGCCAGCAGGGACAAGACAGTGAACACTGAAGCTTTCTTT.

This clonotype was detected only once. J is TRBJ2-1 and V is TRBV7-6; D is unclear. CDR3 length equals 16 residues. In germline, CDR1 is SGHVS, CDR2 FNYEAQ. V gave up 5 bases and J gave up 2 bases, with 16 bases separating them. The CDR3 DNA is TGTGCCAGCAGCCCGAATTTGGCAGGTGCCTACAATGAGCAGTTCTTC. This sequence encodes CASSPNLAGAYNEQFF.

Here the CDR3 reads CSVGFLAGNEQFF. CDR3 bases: TGCAGCGTTGGTTTCCTAGCCGGCAATGAGCAGTTCTTC. This chain connects TRBV29-1 to TRBJ2-1; maybe TRBD2 (5 bases). This CDR3 comprises 13 residues. CDR1 SQVTM and CDR2 ANQGSEA come from the germline V gene. Trimming shortened V by 4 bases and J by 6 bases, and 13 bases separated the two germline ends.

This clonotype was seen just once. This chain joins TRBV6-1 and TRBJ2-1, with a possible D match to TRBD1 (5 bases). Looked up from germline, CDR1 is MNHNS and CDR2 is SASEGT. V was clipped by 5 bases and J by 1 base, with 12 bases between them. The CDR3 is 15 residues long. The CDR3 loop is CASSPGRASYNEQFF. The CDR3 nucleotides are TGTGCCAGCAGTCCCGGCAGGGCGTCCTACAATGAGCAGTTCTTC.

V usage is TRBV6-2 or TRBV6-3 and J usage is TRBJ2-5; the D is unclear. The length of the CDR3 is 12 residues. The V end lost 5 bases, the J end lost 0 bases, and 4 bases lay between the germline ends. Germline-derived CDR1 and CDR2 are MNHEY and SVGEGT. In DNA, the CDR3 is TGTGCCAGCAGTGAGCACCAAGAGACCCAGTACTTC. This translates into CASSEHQETQYF.

This sequence joins TRBV5-1 and TRBJ1-2, with D unresolved. This CDR3 spans 14 amino acids. V lost 4 bases, J lost 0 bases, and 10 bases lay in between. Germline CDR1 SGHRS, CDR2 YFSETQ. The CDR3 protein is CASSLDGPNYGYTF. The CDR3 nucleotides read TGCGCCAGCAGCCTCGACGGTCCTAACTATGGCTACACCTTC.

The chain uses TRBV12-3 or TRBV12-4 and TRBJ1-1; D ambiguous. The CDR3 is 12 residues long. V lost 11 bases and J 0 bases, leaving 10 bases between the germline ends. The CDR3 spells CADGSLNTEAFF. The CDR3 bases are TGTGCCGATGGGTCCCTGAACACTGAAGCTTTCTTT.

CDR3 DNA sequence: TGTGCCAGCAGCATGAGCGGTCCCTACGAGCAGTACTTC. Protein product: CASSMSGPYEQYF. This sequence joins TRBV7-2 and TRBJ2-7; TRBD2 might be the D (5 bases). V was pared by 5 bases and J by 2 bases, with 10 bases between. This CDR3 is 13 amino acids long. CDR1 is SGHTA, CDR2 FQGNSA, per germline.

J is TRBJ2-4 and V is TRBV5-4; 7 bases are a match to TRBD2. The CDR3 sequence is 16 residues long. The V gene's germline CDR1 is SGHNT and CDR2 YYREEE (reference sequence). The trim removed 0 bases at V and 6 bases at J, leaving 9 bases unmatched. CDR3 DNA: TGTGCCAGCAGCTTGGACGGCGGGGGAGCGGGAAACATTCAGTACTTC. It is translated as CASSLDGGGAGNIQYF.

The CDR3 reads CAWSGNRDKSSYEQYF. The CDR3 region has the DNA TGTGCCTGGAGTGGCAACCGGGACAAGAGCTCCTACGAGCAGTACTTC. J is TRBJ2-7 and V is TRBV30, with D tentatively TRBD1 (6 bases). Germline values: CDR1 GTSNPN, CDR2 SVGIG (reference sequence). The CDR3 is 16 residues long. The V and J ends lost 1 base and 0 bases respectively, with 16 bases between them.

The chain couples TRBV5-4 to TRBJ2-5, with a weak D call TRBD2 (6 bases). Germline CDR1 reads SGHNT; CDR2 reads YYREEE (reference sequence). The CDR3 has 16 residues. The ends were cut back, 4 bases at V and 4 bases at J, with 20 bases in the middle. CDR3 amino acids: CASSLVGTRVVETQYF. The CDR3 region has the DNA TGTGCCAGCAGCCTGGTCGGGACTCGAGTGGTAGAGACCCAGTACTTC.

V usage is TRBV6-6 and J usage is TRBJ2-3; TRBD2 matches at 7 bases. CDR3 length: 16 amino acids. The V gene's germline CDR1 is MNHNY and CDR2 SVGAGI (reference sequence). V shed 2 bases and J 2 bases; nucleotides not matched to a gene: 7. CDR3: CASSYAGGGSTDTQYF. The CDR3 region has the DNA TGTGCCAGCAGTTACGCTGGCGGGGGATCCACAGATACGCAGTATTTT.